These T cell receptor beta chains were read from a single sample in a study of beta chain features in type 1 diabetes. Libraries were prepared by immunoSEQ multiplex PCR; TCRdb keeps only in-frame clonotypes and omits some of them. Here the sample spans 230,000 or so clones, 16% being singletons. Sequenced input: naive CD4+ T cells from blood. The receptors stem from a man aged 25-40 years with type 1 diabetes. The CDR3 runs from the conserved cysteine through the conserved F or W. D genes are given only for firm matches. The size entry is marked missing in some rows and otherwise reads once, few, many or a size class.

>TRBJ1-2|13|-|-|TRBV30
CAWSGHLSYGYTF
TGTGCCTGGAGCGGACACCTTAGTTATGGCTACACCTTC
>TRBJ2-2|13|-|-|TRBV7-9
CASTLRVVGELFF
TGTGCCAGCACCCTAAGGGTCGTCGGGGAGCTGTTTTTT
>TRBJ2-1|15|-|-|TRBV28
CASRALGVSYNEQFF
TGTGCCAGCAGGGCTTTGGGGGTGTCCTACAATGAGCAGTTCTTC
>TRBJ2-1|14|-|-|TRBV7-2
CASTLYDSYNEQFF
TGTGCCAGCACTTTATACGACAGTTACAATGAGCAGTTCTTC
>TRBJ2-7|13|few|-|TRBV4-2
CASSQGSFYEQYF
TGTGCCAGCAGCCAAGGGAGTTTCTACGAGCAGTACTTC
>TRBJ2-5|15|-|TRBD1|TRBV7-2
CASRSLRQGQETQYF
TGTGCCAGCAGGTCTCTAAGACAGGGGCAAGAGACCCAGTACTTC
>TRBJ2-3|14|few|TRBD1|TRBV7-8
CASGKDRGPDTQYF
TGTGCCAGCGGAAAGGACAGGGGCCCAGATACGCAGTATTTT
>TRBJ1-1|10|few|-|TRBV29-1
CSILNTEAFF
TGCAGCATCTTGAACACTGAAGCTTTCTTT
>TRBJ2-7|15|few|TRBD2|TRBV6-5
CASSYSGGSRYEQYF
TGTGCCAGCAGTTACTCGGGAGGGAGCAGGTACGAGCAGTACTTC
>TRBJ2-3|18|-|-|TRBV4-1
CASSQDNRETLGTDTQYF
TGCGCCAGCAGCCAAGATAACAGGGAAACTCTGGGCACAGATACGCAGTATTTT
>TRBJ2-5|15|few|-|TRBV10-3
CAIRDAGTDQETQYF
TGTGCCATCAGGGATGCCGGGACGGACCAAGAGACCCAGTACTTC
>TRBJ2-1|15|-|TRBD2|TRBV30
CAWRLAVSSYNEQFF
TGTGCCTGGAGACTAGCGGTTAGCTCCTACAATGAGCAGTTCTTC
>TRBJ2-7|14|-|-|TRBV6-6
CASSEQGPYYEQYF
TGTGCCAGCAGCGAACAAGGACCTTACTACGAGCAGTACTTC
>TRBJ2-6|15|-|-|TRBV13
CASSLDSSGANVLTF
TGTGCCAGCAGCTTAGACAGCTCTGGGGCCAACGTCCTGACTTTC
>TRBJ2-7|14|-|-|TRBV5-1
CASSLGVGSYEQYF
TGCGCCAGCAGCTTGGGTGTAGGTTCCTACGAGCAGTACTTC
>TRBJ2-7|12|-|-|TRBV29-1
CSVEGSSYEQYF
TGCAGCGTTGAAGGGAGCTCCTACGAGCAGTACTTC